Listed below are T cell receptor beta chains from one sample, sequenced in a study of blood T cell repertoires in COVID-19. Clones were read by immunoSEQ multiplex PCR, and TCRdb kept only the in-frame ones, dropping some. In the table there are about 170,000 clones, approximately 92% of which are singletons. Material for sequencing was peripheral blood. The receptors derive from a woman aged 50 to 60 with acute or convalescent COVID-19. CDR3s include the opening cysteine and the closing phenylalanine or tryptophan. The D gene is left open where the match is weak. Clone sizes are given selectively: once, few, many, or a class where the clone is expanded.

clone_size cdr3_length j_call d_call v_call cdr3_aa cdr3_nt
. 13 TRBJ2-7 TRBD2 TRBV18 CASSQAGGYEQYF TGTGCCAGCTCACAGGCGGGGGGCTACGAGCAGTACTTC
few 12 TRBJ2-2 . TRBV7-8 CASSDGSGELFF TGTGCCAGCAGCGATGGCTCCGGGGAGCTGTTTTTT
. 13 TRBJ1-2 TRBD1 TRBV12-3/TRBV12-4 CASSSTGGYGYTF TGTGCCAGCAGCTCCACAGGGGGATATGGCTACACCTTC
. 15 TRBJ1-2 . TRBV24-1 CATSDKSTGDYGYTF TGTGCCACCAGTGATAAATCTACCGGGGACTATGGCTACACCTTC
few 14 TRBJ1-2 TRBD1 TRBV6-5 CASNPTGMGYGYTF TGTGCCAGCAACCCGACAGGGATGGGCTATGGCTACACCTTC
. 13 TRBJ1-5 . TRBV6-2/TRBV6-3 CASSYSNNQPQHF TGTGCCAGCAGTTACTCTAACAATCAGCCCCAGCATTTT
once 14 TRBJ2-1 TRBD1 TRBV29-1 CSVSRDSLYNEQFF TGCAGCGTCTCCCGGGACAGCCTTTACAATGAGCAGTTCTTC
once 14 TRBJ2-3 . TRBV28 CASTASGFTDTQYF TGTGCCAGCACTGCGTCAGGGTTTACAGATACGCAGTATTTT
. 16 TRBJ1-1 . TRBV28 CASSSSGVSGRTEAFF TGTGCCAGCAGTTCGTCAGGGGTCTCCGGTCGAACTGAAGCTTTCTTT
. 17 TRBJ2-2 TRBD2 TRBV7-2 CASSPGLAATNTGELFF TGTGCCAGCAGCCCTGGACTAGCGGCCACTAACACCGGGGAGCTGTTTTTT
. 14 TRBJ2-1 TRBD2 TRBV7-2 CASSWEGFYDEQFF TGTGCCAGCAGCTGGGAGGGGTTTTATGATGAGCAGTTCTTC
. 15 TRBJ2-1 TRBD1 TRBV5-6 CASSNGQGWFDEQFF TGTGCCAGCAGCAACGGACAGGGCTGGTTTGATGAGCAGTTCTTC
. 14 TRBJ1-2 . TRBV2 CASRDRQARSGYTF TGTGCCAGCAGAGACAGGCAGGCGAGGAGTGGCTACACCTTC
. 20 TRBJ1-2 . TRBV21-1 CASSKPQARIEQLLNYGYTF TGTGCCAGCAGCAAGCCCCAAGCGAGAATTGAGCAGTTACTAAACTATGGCTACACCTTC
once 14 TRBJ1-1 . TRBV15 CATSSVRGNTEAFF TGTGCCACCAGCTCAGTCCGTGGGAACACTGAAGCTTTCTTT
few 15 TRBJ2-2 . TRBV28 CASSLAGWRTGELFF TGTGCCAGCAGTTTAGCCGGGTGGAGGACCGGGGAGCTGTTTTTT
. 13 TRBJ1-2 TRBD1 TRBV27 CASSTTGGNGYTF TGTGCCAGCAGTACTACAGGGGGCAATGGCTACACCTTC
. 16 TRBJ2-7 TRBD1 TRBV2 CASRGQGKTYSYEQYF TGTGCCAGCAGGGGACAGGGTAAGACTTACTCCTACGAGCAGTACTTC
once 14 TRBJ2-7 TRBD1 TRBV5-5 CASSLGQGAYEQYF TGTGCCAGCAGCTTGGGACAGGGGGCCTACGAGCAGTACTTC
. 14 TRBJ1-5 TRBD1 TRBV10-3 CAISGDRGNQPQHF TGTGCCATCAGTGGAGACAGGGGAAATCAGCCCCAGCATTTT
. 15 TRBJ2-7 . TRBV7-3 CASSPSPGDWDEQYF TGTGCCAGCAGCCCCTCCCCCGGGGATTGGGACGAGCAGTACTTC
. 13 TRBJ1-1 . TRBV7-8 CASSSQQNTEAFF TGTGCCAGCAGCTCGCAACAGAACACTGAAGCTTTCTTT
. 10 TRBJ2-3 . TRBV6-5 CASPLDTQYF TGTGCCAGCCCTTTAGATACGCAGTATTTT
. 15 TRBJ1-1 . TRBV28 CASSFVGGMGTEAFF TGTGCCAGCAGTTTTGTTGGGGGCATGGGGACTGAAGCTTTCTTT
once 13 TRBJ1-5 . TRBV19 CASSDSSNQPQHF TGTGCCAGCTCTGACAGTTCCAATCAGCCCCAGCATTTT
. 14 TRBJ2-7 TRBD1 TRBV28 CASREGQSSYEQYF TGTGCCAGCAGAGAGGGACAGAGCTCCTACGAGCAGTACTTC
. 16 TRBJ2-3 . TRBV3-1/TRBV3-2 CASSQAGRGATDTQYF TGTGCCAGCAGCCAAGCGGGCCGGGGGGCCACAGATACGCAGTATTTT
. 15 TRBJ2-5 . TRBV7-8 CASSLLGWGSETQYF TGTGCCAGCAGCTTATTAGGGTGGGGCTCTGAGACCCAGTACTTC
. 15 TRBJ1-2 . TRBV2 CASSPSREGAGGYTF TGTGCCAGCAGCCCCTCGAGGGAGGGCGCGGGAGGCTACACCTTC
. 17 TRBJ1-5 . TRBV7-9 CASSLNPAGMVNQPQHF TGTGCCAGCAGCTTAAACCCGGCGGGAATGGTGAATCAGCCCCAGCATTTT